This TCR beta chain was obtained from a study of cytomegalovirus exposure and HLA in healthy donors. With respect to this clone: Its specificity is not known. A read error may produce the germline difference seen at one junction end.

Germline CDR1 and CDR2: SEHNR and FQNEAQ (reference sequence). CDR3 length: 15 amino acids. Donors showed nominal health when sampled, although they likely had unrecorded immune exposures. Study-wide results and limits: TCR beta V- and J-gene trimming, according to a later analysis, was linked to a missense DCLRE1C variant. A later analysis found that most CMV-associated TCR beta chains appeared HLA-restricted.

The PCR ran on 60 Vbeta and 13 Jbeta primers. Only in-frame clones appear in the TCRdb table, and some are missing; sequencing was by immunoSEQ multiplex PCR. The data show fewer than 200,000 clones, with 75% to 85% seen just once and 0.65% to 0.95% held by the top ten. The sequence was collected from a female donor in good health and CMV-seronegative. Sample: PBMCs. The chain links TRBV7-9 to TRBJ1-1; 8 bases map to TRBD1. CDR3 nucleotides: TGTTCCAGCAGCTTAGCATGGCAGGGGGCAAAGGAAGCTTTCTTT. This sequence encodes CSSSLAWQGAKEAFF.